The clone carrying this T cell receptor beta chain has ten or more counts. Its antigen is unidentified. One junction end does not reproduce the germline sequence, and a read error may be involved. The sample comes from a study of T cells after yellow fever vaccination. Study-wide findings and caveats: FACS-sorted repertoires could harbor abundant contaminating bulk-population clonotypes.

The authors made TCR cDNA by 5'RACE template switching, adding a universal primer site and UMIs. TCRdb processed the 5' RACE reads anew with MiXCR; each CDR3 protein has one entry. The sample lists approximately 330,000 distinct CDR3 sequences; about 4% were seen once. Per germline, CDR1 SGHRS and CDR2 YFSETQ. The CDR3 spans 14 residues. This TCR was recovered from a man between 18 and 29 years old who received the YFV17D yellow fever vaccine. Sequenced here: PBMCs, sampled 5 days after the yellow fever booster vaccination. The J gene is TRBJ2-7, the V gene TRBV5-1; 11 bases line up with TRBD1. The CDR3 DNA sequence: TGTGCCAGCAGCCCGGGACAGGGGGCCTACGAGCAGTACTTC. Amino acid sequence: CASSPGQGAYEQYF.